This is a list of T cell receptor beta chains from one sample in a study of graft-versus-host responses after intestinal transplantation. These TCRs' antigens remain unknown. The assay was immunoSEQ multiplex PCR, and TCRdb's table has in-frame clones only and misses some. The data hold roughly 90,000 clones, with around nine tenths observed a single time. The input for sequencing was unstimulated CD8+ T cells sorted from spleen or lymph node cells, taken before intestinal transplant. The source is a human donor who received an intestinal transplant. CDR3s include the opening cysteine and the closing phenylalanine or tryptophan. D genes are given only for firm matches. Not every row has a clone size; where given, it reads once, few, many or a size class.

abundance,j_gene,d_gene,v_gene,CDR3aa,CDR3nt
.,TRBJ2-1,TRBD2,TRBV29-1,CSVDGLAGAHEQFF,TGCAGCGTTGACGGACTAGCGGGGGCCCATGAGCAGTTCTTC
.,TRBJ2-1,TRBD1,TRBV29-1,CSAGQGPYNEQFF,TGCAGCGCCGGACAGGGGCCCTACAATGAGCAGTTCTTC
.,TRBJ2-5,TRBD2,TRBV7-3,CASSLAGSGTQYF,TGTGCCAGCAGTCTAGCGGGGAGTGGGACCCAGTACTTC
.,TRBJ2-7,TRBD1,TRBV11-3,CASSLSPVTGGGEQYF,TGTGCCAGCAGCTTAAGTCCCGTTACAGGGGGCGGCGAGCAGTACTTC
.,TRBJ2-7,TRBD2,TRBV19,CASSIGPTSHLFYEQYF,TGTGCCAGTAGTATCGGGCCGACTAGCCACCTTTTCTACGAGCAGTACTTC
.,TRBJ2-1,.,TRBV6-6,CASSYDLSSYNEQFF,TGTGCCAGCAGTTACGACTTGAGCTCCTACAATGAGCAGTTCTTC
.,TRBJ2-2,TRBD2,TRBV11-3,CASSPGLAGGPSGGELFF,TGTGCCAGCAGCCCGGGACTAGCGGGAGGGCCCTCGGGCGGGGAGCTGTTTTTT
.,TRBJ1-2,.,TRBV6-5,CASSYSAANYGYTF,TGTGCCAGCAGTTACTCTGCAGCTAACTATGGCTACACCTTC
.,TRBJ2-7,TRBD2,TRBV14,CASSPGLAGGISYEQYF,TGTGCCAGCAGCCCGGGACTAGCGGGGGGTATTTCCTACGAGCAGTACTTC
.,TRBJ2-3,.,TRBV28,CASIPSSGTDTQYF,TGTGCCAGCATCCCTTCTAGCGGCACAGATACGCAGTATTTT
.,TRBJ2-7,TRBD2,TRBV7-9,CASSIQAGAATYEQYF,TGTGCCAGCAGCATTCAAGCGGGAGCCGCCACCTACGAGCAGTACTTC
.,TRBJ2-1,.,TRBV29-1,CSVEGSLGGDRAYNEQFF,TGCAGCGTTGAAGGATCGTTGGGCGGGGACAGAGCGTACAATGAGCAGTTCTTC
.,TRBJ2-5,TRBD1,TRBV7-2,CASSSGQSPYF,TGTGCCAGCAGCTCGGGACAGTCCCCGTACTTC
.,TRBJ2-2,.,TRBV27,CASSLQGSDTGELFF,TGTGCCAGCAGTTTACAGGGGTCGGACACCGGGGAGCTGTTTTTT
.,TRBJ2-4,.,TRBV9,CASSGLDNIQYF,TGTGCCAGCAGCGGACTGGATAACATTCAGTACTTC
once,TRBJ2-7,.,TRBV7-9,CASSLEGYYEQYF,TGTGCCAGCAGCTTAGAAGGATACTACGAGCAGTACTTC
.,TRBJ1-1,TRBD1,TRBV5-1,CASSIATGRTEAFF,TGCGCCAGCAGCATAGCGACAGGGCGCACTGAAGCTTTCTTT
.,TRBJ2-5,.,TRBV5-6,CASSIQGVATQYF,TGTGCCAGCAGCATCCAGGGAGTAGCGACCCAGTACTTC
.,TRBJ2-7,.,TRBV6-6,CASSHPGPAYEQYF,TGTGCCAGCAGTCACCCGGGACCGGCCTACGAGCAGTACTTC
.,TRBJ1-1,.,TRBV2,CARGAGQGNTEAFF,TGTGCCAGGGGGGCCGGGCAGGGGAACACTGAAGCTTTCTTT
.,TRBJ2-5,.,TRBV11-2,CASSDHLWGETQYF,TGTGCCAGCAGCGACCACCTATGGGGGGAGACCCAGTACTTC
.,TRBJ2-1,.,TRBV7-2,CASSSPGLYNEQFF,TGTGCCAGCAGCTCACCGGGACTCTACAATGAGCAGTTCTTC
.,TRBJ2-3,TRBD2,TRBV30,CAWITKRELDTQYF,TGTGCCTGGATAACTAAGCGGGAGCTAGATACGCAGTATTTT
.,TRBJ1-1,TRBD1,TRBV11-3,CASSSGQGPNTEAFF,TGTGCCAGCAGCTCCGGACAGGGGCCTAACACTGAAGCTTTCTTT